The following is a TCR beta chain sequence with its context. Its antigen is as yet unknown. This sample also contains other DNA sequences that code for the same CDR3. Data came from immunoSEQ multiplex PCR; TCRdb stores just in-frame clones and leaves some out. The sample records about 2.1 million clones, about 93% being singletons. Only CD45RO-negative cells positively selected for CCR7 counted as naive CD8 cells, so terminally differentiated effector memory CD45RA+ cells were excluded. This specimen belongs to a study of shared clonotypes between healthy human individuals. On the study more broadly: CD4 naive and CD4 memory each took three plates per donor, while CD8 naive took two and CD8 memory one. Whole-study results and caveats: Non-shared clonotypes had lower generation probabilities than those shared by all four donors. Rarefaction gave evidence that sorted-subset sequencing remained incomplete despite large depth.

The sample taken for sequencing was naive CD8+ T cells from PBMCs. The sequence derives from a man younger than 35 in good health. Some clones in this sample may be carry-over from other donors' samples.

The CDR3 spells CSASSGYEQYF. The CDR3 region has the DNA TGCAGTGCTAGTTCAGGGTACGAGCAGTACTTC. The chain recombines TRBV20-1 with TRBJ2-7, with D possibly TRBD1 on 5 matching bases. Trimming took 3 bases from V and 4 from J, leaving 7 bases between them. CDR1 and CDR2 (germline): DFQATT, SNEGSKA (reference sequence). The CDR3 totals 11 residues.